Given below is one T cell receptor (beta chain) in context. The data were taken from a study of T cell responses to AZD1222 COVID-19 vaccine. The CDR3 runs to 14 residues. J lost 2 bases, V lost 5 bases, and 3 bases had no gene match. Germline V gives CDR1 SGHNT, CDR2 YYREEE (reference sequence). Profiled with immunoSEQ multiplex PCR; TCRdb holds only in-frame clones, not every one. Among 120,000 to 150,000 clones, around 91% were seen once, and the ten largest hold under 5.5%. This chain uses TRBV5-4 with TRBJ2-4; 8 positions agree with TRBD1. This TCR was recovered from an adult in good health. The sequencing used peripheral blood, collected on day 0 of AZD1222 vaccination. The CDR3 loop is CASSRQGSKNIQYF. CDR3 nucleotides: TGTGCCAGCAGTCGACAGGGGTCCAAAAACATTCAGTACTTC.